The rows below give T cell receptor beta chains drawn from one sample of a study of blood T cell repertoires in COVID-19. Using immunoSEQ multiplex PCR, the repertoire was profiled, and TCRdb retains in-frame clones only, with some absent. The sample holds about 75,000 clones; around two thirds are singletons and the top ten take roughly 2.6%. Source material: peripheral blood. These receptors came from a human donor with acute or convalescent COVID-19. The donor label of this sample is uncertain. CDR3s include the opening cysteine and the closing phenylalanine or tryptophan. The D gene is left open where the match is weak. A row's size may be missing; if present it is once, few, many or a size class.

d_gene	v_gene	abundance	j_gene	CDR3nt	CDR3aa
.	TRBV18	.	TRBJ2-3	TGTGCCAGCTCAGACAACGTCGCAGATACGCAGTATTTT	CASSDNVADTQYF
TRBD1	TRBV27	.	TRBJ1-2	TGTGCCAGCAGACCGACAGGGGGCTATGGCTACACCTTC	CASRPTGGYGYTF
TRBD1	TRBV7-2	.	TRBJ1-6	TGTGCCAGCAGCTTAGGCGACAGGGGGGCATTAATTAATTCACCCCTCCACTTT	CASSLGDRGALINSPLHF
.	TRBV19	.	TRBJ2-5	TGTGCCAGTAGTCCGGGTCCGGAGACCCAGTACTTC	CASSPGPETQYF
.	TRBV12-3/TRBV12-4	.	TRBJ1-1	TGTGCCAGCAGTTTCCGGGGGAACACTGAAGCTTTCTTT	CASSFRGNTEAFF
TRBD2	TRBV7-9	.	TRBJ2-6	TGTGCCAGCAGCTTTTCAGCGGGAGGGTCTGGGGCCAACGTCCTGACTTTC	CASSFSAGGSGANVLTF
TRBD1	TRBV15	.	TRBJ2-3	TGTGCCACCAGCAGCGAACCGGGACAGGGGTGGACAGATACGCAGTATTTT	CATSSEPGQGWTDTQYF
TRBD1	TRBV6-4	.	TRBJ1-5	TGTGCCAGCAGGGACATACCGGGACAGGGGTGTCAGCCCCAGCATTTT	CASRDIPGQGCQPQHF
TRBD1	TRBV11-2	.	TRBJ1-1	TGTGCCAGCAACCGGGACAGGGAAAAAGCTTTCTTT	CASNRDREKAFF
TRBD1	TRBV7-9	few	TRBJ1-6	TGTGCCAGCGGCCCGGGACAGGACGGGAATAATTCACCCCTCCACTTT	CASGPGQDGNNSPLHF
TRBD1	TRBV10-3	.	TRBJ1-4	TGTGCCATCAGTGAGCCAGGACAGGGAAACGAAAAACTGTTTTTT	CAISEPGQGNEKLFF
.	TRBV3-1/TRBV3-2	.	TRBJ1-3	TGTGCCAGCACCCTAGGGGGGGCAGGAAACACCATATATTTT	CASTLGGAGNTIYF
.	TRBV2	once	TRBJ1-1	TGTGCCAGCACCCCCACAGGGCACACTGAAGCTTTCTTT	CASTPTGHTEAFF
.	TRBV28	.	TRBJ1-4	TGTGCCAGCAGTTTAAGGGCGGGAAATAATGAAAAACTGTTTTTT	CASSLRAGNNEKLFF
TRBD1	TRBV2	once	TRBJ1-2	TGTGCCAGCAGAGGACAGGGGGTTTTCTATGGCTACACCTTC	CASRGQGVFYGYTF
.	TRBV19	.	TRBJ1-1	TGTGCCAGTAGTTTCCGGGACACTTCATACACTGAAGCTTTCTTT	CASSFRDTSYTEAFF
.	TRBV9	.	TRBJ2-1	TGTGCCAGCAGCGTGGAAGGGGCCGGTTTGAATGAGCAGTTCTTC	CASSVEGAGLNEQFF
TRBD2	TRBV4-1	.	TRBJ2-7	TGCGCCAGCAGCCAGGGGACTAGCGGGATTGGTGAGCAGTACTTC	CASSQGTSGIGEQYF
.	TRBV30	.	TRBJ1-3	TGTGCCTGGAGTGTACAAAACACCATATATTTT	CAWSVQNTIYF
.	TRBV12-3/TRBV12-4	.	TRBJ2-2	TGTGCCAGCAGTGCACGGGGGACCGGGGAGCTGTTTTTT	CASSARGTGELFF
.	TRBV16	.	TRBJ1-6	TGTGCCAGCAGCCAATACAGCCATAATTCACCCCTCCACTTT	CASSQYSHNSPLHF
.	TRBV2	.	TRBJ1-2	TGTGCCAGCAGTCCCCGGGGGGGCTACACCTTC	CASSPRGGYTF
.	TRBV6-1	.	TRBJ2-5	TGTGCCAGCAGTGAAGGTTGGGCAGAGGGGACCCAGTACTTC	CASSEGWAEGTQYF
.	TRBV11-2	.	TRBJ2-5	TGTGCCAGCAGCTTAGTTGGTCCCCCCCGGGTGGGAGAGACCCAGTACTTC	CASSLVGPPRVGETQYF
.	TRBV19	.	TRBJ2-7	TGTGCCAGTAGTCCCCGCGCGGCGGGTTACGAGCAGTACTTC	CASSPRAAGYEQYF
.	TRBV19	.	TRBJ1-1	TGTGCCAGTAGTTTGATGACAGGGAACACTGAAGCTTTCTTT	CASSLMTGNTEAFF
TRBD2	TRBV9	.	TRBJ2-3	TGTGCCAGCAGGCCGGGACTAGCGGGAGTGGATACGCAGTATTTT	CASRPGLAGVDTQYF
TRBD1	TRBV5-1	few	TRBJ2-1	TGCGCCAGCAGCGGGACAGGCTACAATGAGCAGTTCTTC	CASSGTGYNEQFF
TRBD2	TRBV6-5	.	TRBJ2-1	TGTGCTCTAGCGGGGGGGCCAGGGGAGCAGTTCTTC	CALAGGPGEQFF
TRBD2	TRBV28	.	TRBJ2-3	TGTGCCAGCAGTTTTCAGGCGGGGGGGCAACTCACTAGCGGGACTAATACAGATACGCAGTATTTT	CASSFQAGGQLTSGTNTDTQYF
.	TRBV5-1	.	TRBJ2-1	TGCGCCAGCAGCTTAAATGGAGCCTCCTACAATGAGCAGTTCTTC	CASSLNGASYNEQFF
.	TRBV27	.	TRBJ2-5	TGTGCCAGCAGTCCCTGGGGCAAGCAAGAGACCCAGTACTTC	CASSPWGKQETQYF
TRBD1	TRBV4-1	once	TRBJ1-2	TGCGCCAGCAGCCAAGATATCGGGACAGGGCAAGGCTACACCTTC	CASSQDIGTGQGYTF